This entry lists 25 T cell receptor beta chains sequenced from one sample in a study of blood T cell repertoires in COVID-19. Sequencing used immunoSEQ multiplex PCR; TCRdb keeps in-frame clones, though not all of them. The sample lists roughly 120,000 clones; about three quarters were seen once. Sequenced sample: peripheral blood. The source of these receptors is a human donor in a cohort sampled during active or convalescent COVID-19.

In its sample, this clone was seen a few times. DNA for the CDR3: TGTGCCAGCAGCTTAGACGGGACATCTGAGCAGTTCTTC. Translating gives CASSLDGTSEQFF. V gene TRBV7-6 combines with J gene TRBJ2-1; D possibly corresponds to TRBD1 (6 bases). This CDR3 spans 13 amino acids. The ends were cut back, 1 base at V and 9 bases at J, with 10 bases in the middle. CDR1 and CDR2 (germline): SGHVS, FNYEAQ.

This clone is a singleton in its sample. J is TRBJ1-5 and V is TRBV7-2; D might be TRBD1 (5 bases). Germline CDR1 is SGHTA and CDR2 is FQGNSA. The CDR3 is 15 residues long. Between the trimmed V and J ends, which lost 3 bases and 2 bases, there was a span of 11 bases. CDR3 nucleotides: TGTGCCAGCAGCTTTGGAGGGGAGGGCAATCAGCCCCAGCATTTT. Translated: CASSFGGEGNQPQHF.

V usage is TRBV6-6 and J usage is TRBJ1-4; unclear D gene. This CDR3 region has 14 residues. The V end lost 6 bases, the J end lost 1 base, and 9 bases lay between the germline ends. Germline CDR1 and CDR2: MNHNY and SVGAGI (reference sequence). CDR3 in DNA: TGTGCCAGCAGAGCAAAATTAACTAATGAAAAACTGTTTTTT. Protein: CASRAKLTNEKLFF.

The rearrangement uses TRBV21-1 and TRBJ1-1; no check of the table's D call, TRBD1, against the DNA was made. TRBV21-1 is a recognized pseudogene. The CDR3 length is 14 residues. The CDR3 nucleotides read TGTGCCAAAAGGGGGCCAGGGGCTATCTCTGAAGCTTTCTTT. Translating gives CAKRGPGAISEAFF.

This chain links TRBV28 with TRBJ1-2, with a possible D match to TRBD1 (6 bases). V gave up 6 bases and J gave up 4 bases, with 15 bases separating them. Germline values: CDR1 MDHEN, CDR2 SYDVKM. The CDR3 loop spans 14 amino acids. The CDR3 nucleotides are TGTGCCAGCAGGTGGACGACAGGACCCTATGGCTACACCTTC. Translation gives CASRWTTGPYGYTF.

This clone showed up many times. DNA of the CDR3: TGCGCCATCACCCCCCGGGTCGAGCAGTACTTC. Amino acid sequence: CAITPRVEQYF. The rearrangement uses TRBV10-1 and TRBJ2-7; D unresolved. Trimming left V 10 bases short and J 6 bases short, with 13 bases between. CDR1 is WNHNN, CDR2 SYGVQD, per germline (reference sequence). CDR3 length: 11 residues.

The sample holds one count of this clone. The chain uses TRBV24-1 and TRBJ2-3; 10 bases map to TRBD1. The CDR3 consists of 17 residues. CDR1 is KGHDR, CDR2 SFDVKD, per germline. Trimming cost V 3 bases and J 5 bases; bases outside gene matches: 10. The CDR3 DNA reads as TGTGCCACCAGTGATGTTTCGACAGGGGGCCGGGGAGATACGCAGTATTTT. Its protein product is CATSDVSTGGRGDTQYF.

The V gene is TRBV28, the J gene TRBJ2-1; TRBD2 is a possible D gene (6 bases). CDR1 and CDR2 (germline): MDHEN, SYDVKM. V gave up 5 bases and J gave up 0 bases, with 11 bases separating them. CDR3 length: 15 amino acids. The CDR3 loop is CASSEAGLSYNEQFF. CDR3 nucleotide sequence: TGTGCCAGCAGTGAGGCGGGACTCTCCTACAATGAGCAGTTCTTC. Full variable domain (outside the CDR3, taken from reference TRBV28 and TRBJ2-1): DVKVTQSSRYLVKRTGEKVFLECVQDMDHENMFWYRQDPGLGLRLIYFSYDVKMKEKGDIPEGYSVSREKKERFSLILESASTNQTSMYLCASSEAGLSYNEQFFGPGTRLTVL.

The chain joins TRBV28 to TRBJ2-2; tentative D call: TRBD1 (5 bases). Germline V lookup: CDR1 MDHEN, CDR2 SYDVKM. CDR3 length: 18 residues. Deletions cut 3 bases from V and 1 base from J, with 18 bases between. The CDR3 nucleotides are TGTGCCAGCAGTTTTGATTTTAACTGGCAGGGGAACACCGGGGAGCTGTTTTTT. Its translation is CASSFDFNWQGNTGELFF.

V is TRBV19 and J is TRBJ2-3; D not resolved. This CDR3 is built from 13 residues. The V end was cut by 11 bases, the J end by 0 bases, with 12 bases between. Germline loops: CDR1 LNHDA, CDR2 SQIVND (reference sequence). The CDR3 bases are TGTGCCTCCTCGAAAACTAGCACAGATACGCAGTATTTT. Its protein is CASSKTSTDTQYF.

With regard to this clone: A junction end diverges from the germline sequence, so it may reflect a read error. This chain joins TRBV7-9 and TRBJ2-1, with 9 bases fitting TRBD2. The CDR3 is made up of 16 amino acids. CDR1 is SEHNR, CDR2 FQNEAQ, per germline (reference sequence). This chain's CDR3 is CASSLESSGVYHEQFF. The CDR3 DNA reads TGTGCCAGCAGCTTAGAGTCTAGCGGGGTCTACCATGAGCAGTTCTTC.

The rearrangement joins TRBV14 to TRBJ1-6; D gene ambiguous. This CDR3 has 13 amino acids. Deletions cut 5 bases from V and 10 bases from J, with 12 bases between. Germline V gene lookup returns CDR1 SGHDN and CDR2 FVKESK. DNA of the CDR3: TGTGCCAGCAGCGGATATCGAGGGTCACCCCTCCACTTT. The encoded protein is CASSGYRGSPLHF.

The DNA of the CDR3 is TGTGCCACCAGTGCTGGGGGCAGTACGCAGTATTTT. It yields the protein CATSAGGSTQYF. This chain links TRBV24-1 with TRBJ2-3, with a possible D match to TRBD1 (6 bases). The V end lost 5 bases, the J end lost 8 bases, and 10 bases lay between the germline ends. CDR1 is KGHDR and CDR2 is SFDVKD in the germline V gene. The CDR3 has 12 amino acids.

This clone appeared once. V usage is TRBV11-3 and J usage is TRBJ1-1, with 8 positions matching TRBD1. The CDR3 is 20 residues long. The germline gives CDR1 SGHNT, CDR2 YENEEA. J lost 7 bases, V lost 0 bases, and 22 bases had no gene match. In nucleotides, the CDR3 is TGTGCCAGCAGCTTAGACCGGCAGGCGTATGCCCAGGGGGCGCGGGATGAAGCTTTCTTT. It specifies CASSLDRQAYAQGARDEAFF.

The chain is built from TRBV28 and TRBJ2-5, with 9 bases identical to TRBD1. Germline V gene sequence: CDR1 MDHEN, CDR2 SYDVKM. The length of the CDR3 is 15 residues. V was clipped by 4 bases and J by 0 bases; unmatched bases: 3. The CDR3 region is CASSSWDRDQETQYF. In nucleotides, the CDR3 is TGTGCCAGCAGTTCATGGGACAGGGACCAAGAGACCCAGTACTTC.

This chain joins TRBV5-6 and TRBJ1-1, with a weak D call TRBD1 (5 bases). In germline, CDR1 is SGHDT, CDR2 YYEEEE. Trimming took off 4 bases at V and 3 bases at J, with 13 bases between the two ends. The CDR3 spans 14 residues. The CDR3 sequence is CASSMGLGDTEAFF. The CDR3 DNA sequence: TGTGCCAGCAGCATGGGACTAGGGGACACTGAAGCTTTCTTT.

The chain has TRBV6-2 or TRBV6-3 and TRBJ2-2; 10 bases match TRBD2. The CDR3 is made up of 16 amino acids. V gave up 3 bases and J gave up 6 bases; unmatched junction bases: 7. Germline CDR1 reads MNHEY; CDR2 reads SVGEGT. CDR3 DNA sequence: TGTGCCAGCAGTTATACTCCAGCGGGGGGGCCCGGGGAGCTGTTTTTT. Protein sequence: CASSYTPAGGPGELFF.

The chain is built from TRBV25-1 and TRBJ1-1; D perhaps matches TRBD1 (6 bases). V lost 6 bases, J lost 5 bases, and 13 bases lay in between. Germline V gene lookup returns CDR1 MGHDK and CDR2 SYGVNS. CDR3 length: 13 amino acids. CDR3 sequence (DNA): TGTGCCAGCAGAGCACCAGGGGATACTGAAGCTTTCTTT. The encoded protein is CASRAPGDTEAFF.

This clone was picked up one time. The chain employs TRBV19 and TRBJ1-5; no firm D call. This CDR3 contains 14 residues. From germline, CDR1 is LNHDA and CDR2 SQIVND (reference sequence). V was pared by 6 bases and J by 3 bases, with 12 bases between. This CDR3 is CASSQRRFNQPQHF. CDR3 DNA: TGTGCCAGTAGCCAGCGACGGTTCAATCAGCCCCAGCATTTT.

The chain has TRBV7-9 and TRBJ2-1, with 8 bases matching TRBD2. Germline values: CDR1 SEHNR, CDR2 FQNEAQ (reference sequence). Unmatched junction bases numbered 9, after V lost 7 bases and J lost 4 bases. The CDR3 sequence is 15 residues long. CDR3 nucleotide sequence: TGTGCCAGCAAGACGACCGGGACTAGTTACAATGAGCAGTTCTTC. Residues: CASKTTGTSYNEQFF.

This chain links TRBV2 with TRBJ1-1; the D gene is possibly TRBD1 (5 bases). V was pared by 1 base and J by 6 bases, with 15 bases between. Germline V lookup: CDR1 SNHLY, CDR2 FYNNEI. This CDR3 comprises 15 residues. In nucleotides, the CDR3 is TGTGCCAGCAGTGAAGGACGGCGATTGGGGCCTGAAGCTTTCTTT. Translated, it gives CASSEGRRLGPEAFF.

V is TRBV3-1 (or the pseudogene TRBV3-2) and J is TRBJ2-3; 7 nucleotides align to TRBD1. CDR1 and CDR2 (germline): LGHDT, YNNKEL (reference sequence). CDR3 size: 14 residues. Trimming at V came to 4 bases and at J to 1 base, leaving 2 bases not matched to a gene. CDR3 in amino acids: CASSRTGGTDTQYF. Written as DNA, the CDR3 is TGTGCCAGCAGCCGGACAGGTGGCACAGATACGCAGTATTTT.

The J gene is TRBJ1-4, the V gene TRBV5-1; D perhaps matches TRBD1 (5 bases). Looked up from germline, CDR1 is SGHRS and CDR2 is YFSETQ. The V gene lost 6 bases and the J gene lost 14 bases, with 11 bases spanning the gap. The CDR3 has 10 amino acids. Here the CDR3 reads CASNKGNLFF. In DNA form, the CDR3 reads TGCGCCAGCAACAAGGGGAATCTGTTTTTT.

On this clone itself: Within the sample, other DNA sequences also encode this same CDR3. This chain joins TRBV3-1 (or the pseudogene TRBV3-2) and TRBJ1-2; D unclear. This CDR3 spans 11 amino acids. Germline-derived CDR1 and CDR2 are LGHDT and YNNKEL (reference sequence). V was clipped by 2 bases and J by 8 bases, with 6 bases between them. The CDR3 spells CASSQSGGYTF. CDR3 bases: TGTGCCAGCAGCCAATCAGGCGGCTACACCTTC.

The chain is built from TRBV11-2 and TRBJ2-1; 9 bases align to TRBD2. In germline, CDR1 is SGHAT, CDR2 FQNNGV. V shed 0 bases, J shed 0 bases, and the junction held 12 bases outside the gene matches. The CDR3 spans 20 residues. The CDR3 DNA sequence: TGTGCCAGCAGCTTAGACGTGCGGGGACTAGCCCCGAGCTCCTACAATGAGCAGTTCTTC. Its protein product is CASSLDVRGLAPSSYNEQFF.